The T cell receptor (beta chain) under discussion was sequenced for a study of molecular identifiers for immune sequencing clone quantification. CDR1 and CDR2 from the germline V gene are DFQATT and SNEGSKA (reference sequence). V lost 5 bases, J lost 3 bases, and 12 bases stayed unmatched. This CDR3 spans 16 amino acids. As previously described, bulk TCR libraries were made using listed TCR primers. TCRdb analysed the PCR reads with MiXCR anew, one entry per CDR3 protein. Counted here are a few hundred thousand distinct CDR3 sequences, around 25% occurring once; the ten biggest clones make up about 0.75%. Libraries used roughly 20,000 to 1,000,000 sorted naive CD8 T cells and 10%, 30% or 50% RNA input. Sorting isolated naive CD8 T cells as CD8+CD4-CCR7+CD45RA+ events.

The TCR was taken from a human donor in good health. Some libraries in this study had Jurkat cell RNA spiked in. The specimen was naive CD8+ T cells from blood, with Jurkat cell RNA spiked in. The subset was: FACS-sorted CD8+CD4-CCR7+CD45RA+ naive T cells. This sequence joins TRBV20-1 and TRBJ2-7; 11 bases fit TRBD2. The CDR3 region is CSAPTPGLADFYEQYF. CDR3 sequence (DNA): TGCAGTGCTCCTACCCCGGGACTAGCGGATTTCTACGAGCAGTACTTC.